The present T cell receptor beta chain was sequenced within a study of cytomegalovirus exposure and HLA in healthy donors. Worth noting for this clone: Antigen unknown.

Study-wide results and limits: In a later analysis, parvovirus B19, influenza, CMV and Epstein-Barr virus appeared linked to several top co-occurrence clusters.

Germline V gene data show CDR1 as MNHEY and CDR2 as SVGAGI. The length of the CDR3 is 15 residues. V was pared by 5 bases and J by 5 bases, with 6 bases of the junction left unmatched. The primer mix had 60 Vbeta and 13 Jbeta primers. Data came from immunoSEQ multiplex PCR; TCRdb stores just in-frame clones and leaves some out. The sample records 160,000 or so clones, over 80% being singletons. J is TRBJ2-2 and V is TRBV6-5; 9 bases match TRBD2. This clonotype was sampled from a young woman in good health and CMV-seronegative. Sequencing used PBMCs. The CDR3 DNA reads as TGTGCCAGCAGTCGACCCAGCGGGAGGACCGGGGAGCTGTTTTTT. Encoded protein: CASSRPSGRTGELFF.